The present T cell receptor beta chain was sequenced within a study of blood T cell repertoires in COVID-19. Study-wide context: Acute and convalescent COVID-19 specimens originated in the United States, Italy and Spain.

Per the authors' pipeline: Estimated nucleated cell counts came from reference gene primer amplification. Assay used: immunoSEQ multiplex PCR; TCRdb lists only in-frame clones, some missing. V and J calls and clone size are those listed in that table; D and trimming were worked out from the DNA. The sample has 250,000 or so clones, about nine tenths seen once. This TCR came from a human donor in a cohort exposed to, infected with or recovered from COVID-19 (not recorded which). The donor label of this sample is uncertain. The sample taken for sequencing was PBMCs or T cells enriched from blood (not recorded which).

The CDR3 nucleotides are TGTGCCAGAGAAGGCAGGGAAGGCTACGAGCAGTACTTC. It yields the protein CAREGREGYEQYF. V gene TRBV2 combines with J gene TRBJ2-7; possible D gene TRBD1, 5 bases. V lost 9 bases and J 3 bases, leaving 15 bases between the germline ends. Germline values: CDR1 SNHLY, CDR2 FYNNEI. CDR3 length: 13 residues.